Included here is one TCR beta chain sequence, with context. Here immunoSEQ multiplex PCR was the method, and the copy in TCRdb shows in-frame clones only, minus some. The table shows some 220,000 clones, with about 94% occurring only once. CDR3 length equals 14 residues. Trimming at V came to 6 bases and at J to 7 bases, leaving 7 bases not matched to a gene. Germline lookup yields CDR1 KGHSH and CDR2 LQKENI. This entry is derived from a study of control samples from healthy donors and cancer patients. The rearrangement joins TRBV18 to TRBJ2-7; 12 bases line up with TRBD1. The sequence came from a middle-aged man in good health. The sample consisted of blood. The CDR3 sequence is CASSPGQGAEEQYF. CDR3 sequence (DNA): TGTGCCAGCTCTCCGGGACAGGGGGCGGAAGAGCAGTACTTC.